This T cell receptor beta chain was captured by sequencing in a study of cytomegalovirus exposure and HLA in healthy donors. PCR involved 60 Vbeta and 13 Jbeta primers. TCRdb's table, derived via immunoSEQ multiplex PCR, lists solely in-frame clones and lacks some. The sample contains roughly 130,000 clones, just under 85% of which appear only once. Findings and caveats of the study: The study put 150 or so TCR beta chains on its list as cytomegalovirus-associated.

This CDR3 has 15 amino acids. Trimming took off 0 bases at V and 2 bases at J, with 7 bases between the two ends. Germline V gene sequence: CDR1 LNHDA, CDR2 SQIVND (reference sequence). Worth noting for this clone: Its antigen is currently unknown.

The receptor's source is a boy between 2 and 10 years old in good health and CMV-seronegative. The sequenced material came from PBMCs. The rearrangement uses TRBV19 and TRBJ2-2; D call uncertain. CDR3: CASSIEGSNTGELFF. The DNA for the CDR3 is TGTGCCAGTAGTATAGAGGGCAGCAACACCGGGGAGCTGTTTTTT.